Below, 19 T cell receptor beta chains from the same sample are listed, as sequenced in a study of response to subunit inactivated influenza vaccine. TCRdb ran MiXCR on the RT-PCR reads and lists one entry per CDR3 protein. The repertoire holds some 570,000 distinct CDR3 sequences, 10% to 12% seen once, with approximately 11% in the top ten. The same data also contributed to another study, on T cells expressing NK-cell markers. That work contributes: 5'RACE template switching with UMIs produced the TCR beta cDNA.

This specimen was PBMCs from blood, taken on the day of vaccination. These receptors all come from a man aged 50-60 years who received an inactivated influenza vaccine.

This clonotype appeared many times. The V and J genes are TRBV24-1 and TRBJ2-5; TRBD1 agrees at 7 bases. CDR3 length: 13 residues. Looked up from germline, CDR1 is KGHDR and CDR2 is SFDVKD. Trimming took 5 bases from V and 2 from J; bases not matched to a gene: 1. The CDR3 coding sequence is TGTGCCACCAGTGGGGACAGTCAAGAGACCCAGTACTTC. This gives the protein CATSGDSQETQYF.

This clonotype was counted between two and nine times. The chain carries TRBV5-1 and TRBJ2-1, with unresolved D. The CDR3 contains 11 residues. CDR1 is SGHRS and CDR2 is YFSETQ in the germline V gene. V was trimmed by 0 bases and J by 11 bases, leaving 6 bases between them. The CDR3 here is CASSLDYQQFF. The CDR3, as DNA: TGCGCCAGCAGCTTGGACTATCAGCAGTTCTTC.

This clonotype was picked up a small number of times. The rearrangement uses TRBV27 and TRBJ2-6; D unclear. The CDR3 contains 13 residues. Looked up from germline, CDR1 is MNHEY and CDR2 is SMNVEV (reference sequence). The V and J ends lost 3 bases and 4 bases respectively, with 4 bases between them. The CDR3 is CASSLRGANVLTF. The CDR3 DNA follows: TGTGCCAGCAGTTTGCGGGGGGCCAACGTCCTGACTTTC.

This clonotype turned up a few times. The chain uses TRBV6-2 or TRBV6-3 and TRBJ2-3; 9 bases are a match to TRBD1. Looked up from germline, CDR1 is MNHEY and CDR2 is SVGEGT. With 7 bases clipped from V and 4 bases from J, the junction kept 3 bases outside the gene matches. The CDR3 runs 13 residues. The CDR3 DNA is TGTGCCAGCATCGGGACAGGGCCAGATACGCAGTATTTT. Translated: CASIGTGPDTQYF.

The chain recombines TRBV6-5 with TRBJ2-7; D not certain. The V gene's germline CDR1 is MNHEY and CDR2 SVGAGI. The CDR3 length is 14 residues. The V end lost 2 bases, the J end lost 6 bases, and 14 bases lay between the germline ends. CDR3: CASSYRGRMGEQYF. Written as DNA, the CDR3 is TGTGCCAGCAGTTACCGTGGCAGGATGGGCGAGCAGTACTTC.

The J gene is TRBJ2-3, the V gene TRBV7-8, with 9 nucleotides matching TRBD2. V lost 3 bases, J lost 4 bases, and 5 bases stayed unmatched. Germline V gives CDR1 SGHVS, CDR2 FQNEAQ. The CDR3 runs to 15 residues. The CDR3 DNA sequence: TGTGCCAGCAGCTTCGCTAGCGGGATAGCAGATACGCAGTATTTT. Translation gives CASSFASGIADTQYF.

The table lists this clonotype with a few counts. The genes are TRBV7-2 and TRBJ1-6, with D possibly TRBD1 on 5 matching bases. Germline V gives CDR1 SGHTA, CDR2 FQGNSA. Trimming removed 5 bases from V and 7 bases from J, with 9 bases in between. The CDR3 has 13 residues. In nucleotides, the CDR3 is TGTGCCAGCAGCAAACGACAGAATTCACCCCTCCACTTT. It specifies CASSKRQNSPLHF. Combining the CDR3 with reference TRBV7-2 and TRBJ1-6 gives the whole variable domain GAGVSQSPSNKVTEKGKDVELRCDPISGHTALYWYRQSLGQGLEFLIYFQGNSAPDKSGLPSDRFSAERTGGSVSTLTIQRTQQEDSAVYLCASSKRQNSPLHFGNGTRLTVT.

This clonotype was counted only a few times. V is TRBV12-3 or TRBV12-4 and J is TRBJ2-5; 9 bases fit TRBD1. The CDR3 is made up of 15 amino acids. V lost 7 bases and J lost 2; bases outside the gene matches: 8. In nucleotides, the CDR3 is TGTGCCAGCACAATAAGACAGGGGGGGCAAGAGACCCAGTACTTC. This encodes CASTIRQGGQETQYF.

This clonotype was observed a few times. V is TRBV20-1 and J is TRBJ2-2; D not resolved. This CDR3 has 13 amino acids. Germline CDR1 reads DFQATT; CDR2 reads SNEGSKA (reference sequence). V shed 2 bases and J shed 0 bases, with 4 bases lying between them. The CDR3 DNA reads TGCAGTGCTAGATCTTCGAACACCGGGGAGCTGTTTTTT. Protein product: CSARSSNTGELFF.

The chain recombines TRBV19 with TRBJ1-1; D is perhaps TRBD1 (6 bases). Looked up from germline, CDR1 is LNHDA and CDR2 is SQIVND (reference sequence). The length of the CDR3 is 14 residues. V was clipped by 10 bases and J by 1 base, with 16 bases between them. The CDR3 coding sequence is TGTGCCATTGCGGAGGGACACCCGAACACTGAAGCTTTCTTT. Protein sequence: CAIAEGHPNTEAFF.

There are a few counts of this clonotype. The chain is built from TRBV20-1 and TRBJ2-5; D might be TRBD2 (5 bases). Germline V gene sequence: CDR1 DFQATT, CDR2 SNEGSKA (reference sequence). The CDR3 is 13 residues long. Trimming cost V 2 bases and J 5 bases, with 12 bases left between them. The CDR3 region is CSARNRLTETQYF. CDR3 DNA: TGCAGTGCTAGAAACCGACTAACGGAGACCCAGTACTTC.

The J gene is TRBJ2-7, the V gene TRBV19, with 7 bases fitting TRBD2. Trimming removed 3 bases from V and 1 base from J; junction bases left unmatched: 6. Germline lookup yields CDR1 LNHDA and CDR2 SQIVND (reference sequence). CDR3 size: 15 residues. CDR3 region: CASSMISGRSYEQYF. The CDR3 region has the DNA TGTGCCAGTAGTATGATTAGCGGGCGATCCTACGAGCAGTACTTC.

The V call is TRBV11-2, the J call TRBJ2-1; 14 bases agree with TRBD2. The CDR3 runs to 18 residues. The germline V gene encodes CDR1 SGHAT and CDR2 FQNNGV. V shed 2 bases, J shed 4 bases, and the junction held 7 bases outside the gene matches. In DNA form, the CDR3 reads TGTGCCAGCAGCTTAACTCCGACTAGCGGGGGGGGTTACAATGAGCAGTTCTTC. Encoded protein: CASSLTPTSGGGYNEQFF.

This sequence joins TRBV12-3 or TRBV12-4 and TRBJ2-5, with TRBD2 matching over 10 bases. The V and J ends lost 2 bases and 4 bases, in that order; junction bases with no gene match: 4. The CDR3 runs to 15 residues. DNA for the CDR3: TGTGCCAGCAGTTTACTGCTAGCGGGAGCAGAGACCCAGTACTTC. This codes for CASSLLLAGAETQYF.

This clonotype showed up many times. J is TRBJ2-1 and V is TRBV29-1; tentatively, D is TRBD1 (5 bases). V was shortened by 7 bases and J by 9 bases, with 13 bases between the two germline ends. There are 11 residues in the CDR3. From germline, CDR1 is SQVTM and CDR2 ANQGSEA. The CDR3 is CSATGVGEQFF. Written as DNA, the CDR3 is TGCAGCGCCACAGGAGTCGGTGAGCAGTTCTTC.

V is TRBV2 and J is TRBJ1-1; no definite D call. The germline V and J ends were trimmed by 1 base and 1 base, with 10 bases remaining between them. Germline V gene sequence: CDR1 SNHLY, CDR2 FYNNEI. The CDR3 extends over 15 amino acids. The CDR3 spells CASSEVGFSNTEAFF. The CDR3 DNA sequence: TGTGCCAGCAGTGAAGTGGGGTTCTCGAACACTGAAGCTTTCTTT.

The chain couples TRBV28 to TRBJ2-7; perhaps TRBD1 as D (6 bases). Germline V gene data show CDR1 as MDHEN and CDR2 as SYDVKM. The CDR3 is made up of 15 amino acids. The germline V and J ends were trimmed by 8 bases and 4 bases, with 21 bases remaining between them. CDR3 sequence: CASRPPHGTQYEQYF. The CDR3 bases are TGTGCCAGCCGACCACCCCACGGGACACAATACGAGCAGTACTTC.

The chain joins TRBV6-2 or TRBV6-3 to TRBJ2-7, with D perhaps TRBD1 (5 bases). V shed 0 bases and J shed 2 bases, with 11 bases lying between them. Germline V gene data show CDR1 as MNHEY and CDR2 as SVGEGT. This CDR3 has 15 residues. CDR3 nucleotide sequence: TGTGCCAGCAGTTACTCATCAGGGCTTACCTACGAGCAGTACTTC. The encoded protein is CASSYSSGLTYEQYF.

This clonotype showed up just a few times. This chain joins TRBV25-1 and TRBJ2-3, with 12 bases that match TRBD2. This CDR3 has 14 amino acids. CDR1 and CDR2 (germline): MGHDK, SYGVNS. The V segment lost 10 bases and the J segment 5 bases; nucleotides outside the gene matches: 7. The CDR3 nucleotides read TGTGCCACCCGCCCTAGCGGGGGGGTAGATACGCAGTATTTT. Amino acids: CATRPSGGVDTQYF.